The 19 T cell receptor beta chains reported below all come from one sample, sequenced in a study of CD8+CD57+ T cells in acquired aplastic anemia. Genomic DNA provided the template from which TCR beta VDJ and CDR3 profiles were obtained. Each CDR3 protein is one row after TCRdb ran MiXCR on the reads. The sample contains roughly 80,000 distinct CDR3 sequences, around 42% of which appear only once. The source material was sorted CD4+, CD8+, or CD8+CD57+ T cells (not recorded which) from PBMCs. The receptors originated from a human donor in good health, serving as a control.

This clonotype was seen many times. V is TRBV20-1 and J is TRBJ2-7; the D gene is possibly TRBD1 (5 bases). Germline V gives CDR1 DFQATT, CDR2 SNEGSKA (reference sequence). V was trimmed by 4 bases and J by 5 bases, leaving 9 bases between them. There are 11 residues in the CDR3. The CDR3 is CSANQGHEQYF. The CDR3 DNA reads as TGCAGTGCTAATCAGGGCCACGAGCAGTACTTC.

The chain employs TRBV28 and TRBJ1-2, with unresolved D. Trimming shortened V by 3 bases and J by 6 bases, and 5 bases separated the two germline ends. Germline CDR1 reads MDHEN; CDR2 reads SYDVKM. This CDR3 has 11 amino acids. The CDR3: CASSLKDGYTF. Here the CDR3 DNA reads TGTGCCAGCAGTTTGAAGGATGGCTACACCTTC.

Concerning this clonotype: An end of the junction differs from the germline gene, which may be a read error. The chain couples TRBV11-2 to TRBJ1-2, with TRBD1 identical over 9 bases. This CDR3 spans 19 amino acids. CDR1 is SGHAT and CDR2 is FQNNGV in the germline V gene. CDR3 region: CASSLVYSGQGGTNHGYTF. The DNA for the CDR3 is TGTGCCAGCAGCTTAGTTTATTCGGGACAGGGTGGGACTAACCATGGCTACACCTTC.

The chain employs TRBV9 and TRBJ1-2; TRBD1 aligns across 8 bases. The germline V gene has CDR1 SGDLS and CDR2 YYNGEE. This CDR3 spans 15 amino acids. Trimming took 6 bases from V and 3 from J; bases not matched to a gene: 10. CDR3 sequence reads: CASTARTGRDYGYTF. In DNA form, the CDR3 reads TGTGCCAGCACGGCCCGGACAGGGAGGGACTATGGCTACACCTTC. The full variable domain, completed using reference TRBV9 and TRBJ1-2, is DSGVTQTPKHLITATGQRVTLRCSPRSGDLSVYWYQQSLDQGLQFLIQYYNGEERAKGNILERFSAQQFPDLHSELNLSSLELGDSALYFCASTARTGRDYGYTFGSGTRLTVV.

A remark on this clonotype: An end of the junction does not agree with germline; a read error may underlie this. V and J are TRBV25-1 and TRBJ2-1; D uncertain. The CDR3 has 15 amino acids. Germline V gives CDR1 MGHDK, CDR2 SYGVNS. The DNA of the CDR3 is TGCGCCAGCAGCCGCGGATCCGGCTCCTACAATGAGCAGTTCTTC. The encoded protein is CASSRGSGSYNEQFF.

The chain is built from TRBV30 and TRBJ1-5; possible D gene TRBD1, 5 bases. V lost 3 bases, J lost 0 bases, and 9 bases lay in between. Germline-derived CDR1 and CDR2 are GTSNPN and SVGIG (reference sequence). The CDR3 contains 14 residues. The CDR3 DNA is TGTGCCTGGAGCGGGGGGAATAGCAATCAGCCCCAGCATTTT. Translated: CAWSGGNSNQPQHF.

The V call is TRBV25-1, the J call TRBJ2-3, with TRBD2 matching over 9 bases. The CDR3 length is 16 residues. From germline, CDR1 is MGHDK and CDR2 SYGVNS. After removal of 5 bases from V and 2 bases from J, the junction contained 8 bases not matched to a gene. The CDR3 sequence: CASSPVAGGVTDTQYF. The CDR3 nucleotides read TGTGCCAGCAGTCCCGTGGCGGGGGGGGTCACAGATACGCAGTATTTT. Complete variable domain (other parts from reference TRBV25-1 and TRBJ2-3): EADIYQTPRYLVIGTGKKITLECSQTMGHDKMYWYQQDPGMELHLIHYSYGVNSTEKGDLSSESTVSRIRTEHFPLTLESARPSHTSQYLCASSPVAGGVTDTQYFGPGTRLTVL.

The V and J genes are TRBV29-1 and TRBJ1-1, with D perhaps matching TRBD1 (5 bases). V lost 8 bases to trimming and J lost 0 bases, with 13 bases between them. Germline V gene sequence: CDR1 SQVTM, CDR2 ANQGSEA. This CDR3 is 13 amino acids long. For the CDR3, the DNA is TGCAGCCTGACAGAATACATGAACACTGAAGCTTTCTTT. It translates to CSLTEYMNTEAFF.

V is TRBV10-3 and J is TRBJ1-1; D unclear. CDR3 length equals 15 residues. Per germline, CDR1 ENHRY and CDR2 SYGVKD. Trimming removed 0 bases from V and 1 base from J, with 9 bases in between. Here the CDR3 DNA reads TGTGCCATCAGTGAGTCGTATGGAGGGAACACTGAAGCTTTCTTT. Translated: CAISESYGGNTEAFF.

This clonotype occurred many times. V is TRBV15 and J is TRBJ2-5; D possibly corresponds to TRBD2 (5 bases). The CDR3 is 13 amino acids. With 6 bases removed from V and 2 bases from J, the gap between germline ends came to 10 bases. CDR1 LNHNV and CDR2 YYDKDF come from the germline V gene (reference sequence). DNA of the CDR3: TGTGCCACCAGGGTACTAGGTCAAGAGACCCAGTACTTC. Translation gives CATRVLGQETQYF. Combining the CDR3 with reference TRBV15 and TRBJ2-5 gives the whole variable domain DAMVIQNPRYQVTQFGKPVTLSCSQTLNHNVMYWYQQKSSQAPKLLFHYYDKDFNNEADTPDNFQSRRPNTSFCFLDIRSPGLGDTAMYLCATRVLGQETQYFGPGTRLLVL.

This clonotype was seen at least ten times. The CDR3 nucleotides read TGTGCCAGCAGGACAGGGTGGGATGAAAAACTGTTTTTT. Residues: CASRTGWDEKLFF. This chain uses TRBV2 with TRBJ1-4, with 7 bases that match TRBD1. J lost 6 bases, V lost 6 bases, and 4 bases had no gene match. CDR1 is SNHLY and CDR2 is FYNNEI in the germline V gene. The CDR3 contains 13 residues.

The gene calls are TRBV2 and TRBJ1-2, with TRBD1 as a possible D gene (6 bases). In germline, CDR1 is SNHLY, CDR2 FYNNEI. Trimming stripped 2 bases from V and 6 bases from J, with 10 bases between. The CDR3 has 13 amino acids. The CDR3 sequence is CASSESGDDGYTF. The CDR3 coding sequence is TGTGCCAGCAGTGAATCAGGGGACGATGGCTACACCTTC.

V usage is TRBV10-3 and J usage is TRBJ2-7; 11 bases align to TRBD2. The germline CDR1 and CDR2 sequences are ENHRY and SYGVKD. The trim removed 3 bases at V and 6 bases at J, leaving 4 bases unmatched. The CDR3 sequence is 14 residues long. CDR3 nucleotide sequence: TGTGCCATCAGTGAACTAGCGGGAGACGGCGAGCAGTACGTC. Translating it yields CAISELAGDGEQYV.

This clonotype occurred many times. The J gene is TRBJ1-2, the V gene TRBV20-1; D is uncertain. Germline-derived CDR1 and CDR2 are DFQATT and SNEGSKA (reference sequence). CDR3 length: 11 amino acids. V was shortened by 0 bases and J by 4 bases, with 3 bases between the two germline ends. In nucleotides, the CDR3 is TGCAGTGCTAGAGATTTCTATGGCTACACCTTC. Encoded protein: CSARDFYGYTF.

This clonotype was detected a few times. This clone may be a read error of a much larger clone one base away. The CDR3 nucleotides are TGCGGCGTTGATAGCGAAACAGGGAGCCCCCAAGAGACCCAGTACTTC. This translates into CGVDSETGSPQETQYF. The rearrangement uses TRBV29-1 and TRBJ2-5; D is possibly TRBD1 (6 bases). The V gene's germline CDR1 is SQVTM and CDR2 ANQGSEA. CDR3 size: 16 residues.

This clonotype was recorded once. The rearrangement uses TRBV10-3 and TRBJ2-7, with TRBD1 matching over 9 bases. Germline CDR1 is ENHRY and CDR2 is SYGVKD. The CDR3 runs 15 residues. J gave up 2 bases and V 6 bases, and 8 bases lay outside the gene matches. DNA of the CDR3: TGTGCCATCAGGATCGGGACAGGGAAGGCCTACGAGCAGTACTTC. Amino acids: CAIRIGTGKAYEQYF.

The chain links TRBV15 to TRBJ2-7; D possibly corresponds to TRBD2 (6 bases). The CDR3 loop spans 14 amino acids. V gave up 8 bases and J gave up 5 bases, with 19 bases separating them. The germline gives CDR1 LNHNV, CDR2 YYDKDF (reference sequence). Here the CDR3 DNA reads TGTGCCACCTCTCCGACTAGGGGCCACGACGAGCAGTACTTC. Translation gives CATSPTRGHDEQYF.

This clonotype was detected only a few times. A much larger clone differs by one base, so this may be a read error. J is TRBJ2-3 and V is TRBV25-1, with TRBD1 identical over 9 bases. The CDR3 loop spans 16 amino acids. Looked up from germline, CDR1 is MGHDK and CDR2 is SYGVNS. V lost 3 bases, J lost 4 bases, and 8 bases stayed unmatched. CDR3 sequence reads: CASSDTDRGFSDTQYF. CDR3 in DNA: TGTGCCAGCAGTGATACCGACAGGGGGTTTTCAGATACGCAGTATTTT.

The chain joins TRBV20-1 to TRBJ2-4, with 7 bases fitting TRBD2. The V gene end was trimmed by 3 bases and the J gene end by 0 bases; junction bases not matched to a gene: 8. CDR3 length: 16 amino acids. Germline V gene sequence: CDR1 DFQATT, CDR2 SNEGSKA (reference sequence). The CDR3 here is CSASPGGTLAKNIQYF. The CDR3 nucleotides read TGCAGTGCTAGTCCGGGAGGTACCCTAGCCAAAAACATTCAGTACTTC.